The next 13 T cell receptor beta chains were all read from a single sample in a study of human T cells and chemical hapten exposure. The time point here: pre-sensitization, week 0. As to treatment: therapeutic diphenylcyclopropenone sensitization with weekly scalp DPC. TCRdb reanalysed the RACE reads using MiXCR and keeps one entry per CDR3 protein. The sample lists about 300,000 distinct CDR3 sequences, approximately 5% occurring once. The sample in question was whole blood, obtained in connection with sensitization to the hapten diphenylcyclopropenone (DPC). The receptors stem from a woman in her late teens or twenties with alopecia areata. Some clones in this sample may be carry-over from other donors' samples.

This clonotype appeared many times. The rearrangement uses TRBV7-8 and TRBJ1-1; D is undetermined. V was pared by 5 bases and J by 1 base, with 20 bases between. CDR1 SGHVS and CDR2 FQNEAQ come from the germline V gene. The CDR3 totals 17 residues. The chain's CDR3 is CASSTRAVGEGNTEAFF. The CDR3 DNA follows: TGTGCCAGCAGCACTAGAGCGGTCGGGGAGGGGAACACTGAAGCTTTCTTT.

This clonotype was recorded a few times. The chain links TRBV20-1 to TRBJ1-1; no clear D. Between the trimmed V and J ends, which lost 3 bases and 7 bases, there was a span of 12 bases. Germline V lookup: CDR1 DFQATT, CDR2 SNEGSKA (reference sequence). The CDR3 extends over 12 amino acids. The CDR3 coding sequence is TGCAGTGCTAGTGACCGGTCAAGTGAAGCTTTCTTT. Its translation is CSASDRSSEAFF.

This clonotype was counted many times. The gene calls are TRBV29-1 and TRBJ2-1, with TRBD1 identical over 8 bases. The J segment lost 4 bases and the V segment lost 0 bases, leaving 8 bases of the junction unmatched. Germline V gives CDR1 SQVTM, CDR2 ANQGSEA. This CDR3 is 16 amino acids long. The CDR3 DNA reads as TGCAGCGTTGAAGAGCCGGACAGGGAACCTTACAATGAGCAGTTCTTC. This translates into CSVEEPDREPYNEQFF.

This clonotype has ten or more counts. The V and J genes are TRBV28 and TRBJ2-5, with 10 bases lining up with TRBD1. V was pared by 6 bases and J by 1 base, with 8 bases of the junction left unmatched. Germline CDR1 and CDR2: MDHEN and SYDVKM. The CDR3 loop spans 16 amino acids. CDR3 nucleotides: TGTGCCAGCAGAGAACGGGACAGGGGACTCCAAGAGACCCAGTACTTC. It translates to CASRERDRGLQETQYF.

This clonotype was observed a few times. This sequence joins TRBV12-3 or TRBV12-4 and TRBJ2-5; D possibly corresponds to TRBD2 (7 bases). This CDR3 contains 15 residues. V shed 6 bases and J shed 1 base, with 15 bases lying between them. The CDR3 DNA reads TGTGCCAGCAGCTCTGAAGGGGGGGGCCAAGAGACCCAGTACTTC. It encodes CASSSEGGGQETQYF.

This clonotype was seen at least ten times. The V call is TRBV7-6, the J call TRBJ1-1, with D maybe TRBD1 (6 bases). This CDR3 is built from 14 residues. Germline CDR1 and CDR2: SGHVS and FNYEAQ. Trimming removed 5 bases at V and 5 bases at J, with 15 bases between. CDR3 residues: CASSQRGGGTEAFF. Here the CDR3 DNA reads TGTGCCAGCAGCCAAAGGGGGGGTGGAACTGAAGCTTTCTTT.

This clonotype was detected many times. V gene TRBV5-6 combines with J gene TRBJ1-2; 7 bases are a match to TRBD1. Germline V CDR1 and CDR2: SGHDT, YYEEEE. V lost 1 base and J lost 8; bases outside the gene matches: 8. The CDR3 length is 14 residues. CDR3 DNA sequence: TGTGCCAGCAGCTTGAATGAGGGGGCGCAAGGCTACACCTTC. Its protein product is CASSLNEGAQGYTF.

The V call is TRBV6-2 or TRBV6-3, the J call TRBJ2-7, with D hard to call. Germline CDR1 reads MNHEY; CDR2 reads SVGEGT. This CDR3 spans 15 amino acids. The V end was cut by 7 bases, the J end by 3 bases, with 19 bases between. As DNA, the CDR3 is TGTGCCAGCACCGCCCCCGTACCGGGCAGCTACGAGCAGTACTTC. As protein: CASTAPVPGSYEQYF.

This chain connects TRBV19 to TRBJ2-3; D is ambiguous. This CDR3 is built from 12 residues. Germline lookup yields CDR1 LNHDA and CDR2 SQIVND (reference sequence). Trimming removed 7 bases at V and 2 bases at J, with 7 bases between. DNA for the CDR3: TGTGCCAGTAACGGAGACACAGATACGCAGTATTTT. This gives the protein CASNGDTDTQYF. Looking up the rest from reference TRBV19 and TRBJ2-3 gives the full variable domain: DGGITQSPKYLFRKEGQNVTLSCEQNLNHDAMYWYRQDPGQGLRLIYYSQIVNDFQKGDIAEGYSVSREKKESFPLTVTSAQKNPTAFYLCASNGDTDTQYFGPGTRLTVL.

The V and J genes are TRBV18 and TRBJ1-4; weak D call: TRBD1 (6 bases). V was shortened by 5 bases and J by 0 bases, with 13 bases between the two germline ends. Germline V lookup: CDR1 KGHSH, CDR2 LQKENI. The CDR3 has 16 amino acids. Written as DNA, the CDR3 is TGTGCCAGCTCAGCAGGGACACCCGCAACTAATGAAAAACTGTTTTTT. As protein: CASSAGTPATNEKLFF.

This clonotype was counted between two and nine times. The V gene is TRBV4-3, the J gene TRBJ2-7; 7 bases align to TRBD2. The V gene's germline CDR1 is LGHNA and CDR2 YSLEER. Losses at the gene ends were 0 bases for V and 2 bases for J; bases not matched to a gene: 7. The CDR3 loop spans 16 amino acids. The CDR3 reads CASSQELRGTAYEQYF. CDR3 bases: TGCGCCAGCAGCCAAGAATTGCGGGGGACCGCCTACGAGCAGTACTTC.

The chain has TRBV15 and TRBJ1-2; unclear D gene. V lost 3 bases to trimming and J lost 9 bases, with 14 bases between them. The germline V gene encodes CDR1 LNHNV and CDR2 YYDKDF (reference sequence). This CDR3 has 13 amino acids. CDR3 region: CATSSDVQRSYTF. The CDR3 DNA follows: TGTGCCACCAGCAGTGATGTTCAAAGGAGCTACACCTTC.

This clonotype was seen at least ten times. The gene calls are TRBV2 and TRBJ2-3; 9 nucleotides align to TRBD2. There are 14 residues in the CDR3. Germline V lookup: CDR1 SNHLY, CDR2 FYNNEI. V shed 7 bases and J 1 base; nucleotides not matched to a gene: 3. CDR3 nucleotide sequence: TGTGCCAGCAAGGCTAGCGGGGGCACAGATACGCAGTATTTT. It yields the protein CASKASGGTDTQYF.